This passage covers 20 T cell receptor beta chains from one sample sequenced in a study of shared clonotypes between healthy human individuals. Libraries were prepared by immunoSEQ multiplex PCR; TCRdb keeps only in-frame clonotypes and omits some of them. The profile shows approximately 1,500,000 clones, around 97% of them singletons. Sequencing was performed on naive CD4+ T cells sorted from blood. Subset reported: CD45RA+ positively selected. The origin of the receptors is a man aged 25-45 years in good health.

J is TRBJ2-7 and V is TRBV10-3, with 14 bases fitting TRBD2. The CDR3 covers 19 residues. Germline-derived CDR1 and CDR2 are ENHRY and SYGVKD. J was trimmed by 5 bases and V by 5 bases; bases with no gene match: 17. As DNA, the CDR3 is TGTGCCATCAGTAAACACGCCACGGGGACTAGCGGGAGTCTCCACGAGCAGTACTTC. This sequence encodes CAISKHATGTSGSLHEQYF.

The chain carries TRBV19 and TRBJ2-2; no clear D. CDR3 length equals 13 residues. Germline CDR1 is LNHDA and CDR2 is SQIVND (reference sequence). V lost 5 bases, J lost 8 bases, and 12 bases lay in between. CDR3 sequence reads: CASSSLPGGELFF. The DNA for the CDR3 is TGTGCCAGTAGTTCTCTCCCTGGAGGGGAGCTGTTTTTT.

This chain joins TRBV19 and TRBJ2-1; 8 nucleotides match TRBD2. With V trimmed by 7 bases and J by 4 bases, 12 bases remained unmatched. The CDR3 spans 16 residues. Germline CDR1 is LNHDA and CDR2 is SQIVND (reference sequence). DNA of the CDR3: TGTGCCAGTAACGCCGAAAGCGGGAGAGGATACAATGAGCAGTTCTTC. It codes for CASNAESGRGYNEQFF.

The V gene is TRBV18, the J gene TRBJ1-1; D is unclear. Trimming cost V 6 bases and J 8 bases, with 16 bases left between them. The CDR3 loop spans 13 amino acids. Germline V lookup: CDR1 KGHSH, CDR2 LQKENI. As DNA, the CDR3 is TGTGCCAGCTCCCCGGGAGTAAGTTCCGAAGCTTTCTTT. Amino acid sequence: CASSPGVSSEAFF. The variable domain in full, completed from reference TRBV18 and TRBJ1-1, reads NAGVMQNPRHLVRRRGQEARLRCSPMKGHSHVYWYRQLPEEGLKFMVYLQKENIIDESGMPKERFSAEFPKEGPSILRIQQVVRGDSAAYFCASSPGVSSEAFFGQGTRLTVV.

The V call is TRBV5-6, the J call TRBJ2-1; D possibly uses TRBD1 or TRBD2 (5 bases each). The CDR3 totals 15 residues. CDR1 is SGHDT and CDR2 is YYEEEE in the germline V gene. Trimming removed 2 bases at V and 10 bases at J, with 19 bases between. CDR3 DNA sequence: TGTGCCAGCAGCTTTTTTGGGGGAGCATGGAAAGAGCAGTTCTTC. It encodes CASSFFGGAWKEQFF.

This chain uses TRBV27 with TRBJ2-5; TRBD2 might be the D (6 bases). V was shortened by 5 bases and J by 5 bases, with 21 bases between the two germline ends. CDR3 size: 16 residues. Germline values: CDR1 MNHEY, CDR2 SMNVEV (reference sequence). The CDR3 is CASSPSGPGVVETQYF. The CDR3 nucleotides are TGTGCCAGCAGTCCCTCCGGCCCGGGGGTGGTTGAGACCCAGTACTTC.

This clone was observed a single time. V usage is TRBV30 and J usage is TRBJ2-5; D remains ambiguous. This CDR3 has 11 residues. Germline values: CDR1 GTSNPN, CDR2 SVGIG (reference sequence). Trimming removed 4 bases from V and 5 bases from J, with 8 bases in between. Here the CDR3 reads CAWTAEETQYF. CDR3 coding DNA: TGTGCCTGGACCGCCGAGGAGACCCAGTACTTC.

The chain joins TRBV29-1 to TRBJ2-5, with D possibly TRBD2 on 6 matching bases. The length of the CDR3 is 12 residues. Germline CDR1 and CDR2: SQVTM and ANQGSEA. The germline V and J ends were trimmed by 7 bases and 2 bases, with 11 bases remaining between them. The CDR3 DNA reads TGCAGCGGTCGGGGGTTACAAGAGACCCAGTACTTC. Protein sequence: CSGRGLQETQYF.

The V call is TRBV6-1, the J call TRBJ2-1, with 11 positions matching TRBD2. Per the germline V gene, CDR1 is MNHNS and CDR2 is SASEGT. This CDR3 is built from 13 residues. J was trimmed by 7 bases and V by 9 bases; bases with no gene match: 5. The CDR3 region has the DNA TGTGCCAGTACTAGCGGGAGAGTGAATGAGCAGTTCTTC. This codes for CASTSGRVNEQFF.

The chain is built from TRBV19 and TRBJ1-5; no firm D call. CDR1 is LNHDA, CDR2 SQIVND, per germline (reference sequence). CDR3 length: 15 residues. V was shortened by 4 bases and J by 7 bases, with 17 bases between the two germline ends. The CDR3, as DNA: TGTGCCAGTAGTACCCGGACGCCCGGGGTCCAGCCCCAGCATTTT. Translating it yields CASSTRTPGVQPQHF.

This chain connects TRBV9 to TRBJ2-2; tentatively, D is TRBD1 or TRBD2 (5 bases each). Germline V gives CDR1 SGDLS, CDR2 YYNGEE. Trimming pared 0 bases from V and 5 bases from J, leaving 14 bases between. This CDR3 comprises 16 residues. The CDR3 DNA sequence: TGTGCCAGCAGCGTAGTAGGGGACCATGGGACCGGGGAGCTGTTTTTT. It is translated as CASSVVGDHGTGELFF.

The chain couples TRBV2 to TRBJ2-7; D perhaps matches TRBD2 (5 bases). The germline V gene has CDR1 SNHLY and CDR2 FYNNEI. The length of the CDR3 is 13 residues. Between the trimmed V and J ends, which lost 7 bases and 5 bases, there was a span of 15 bases. Written as DNA, the CDR3 is TGTGCCAGCAATGTGGGGAGTTTCGACGAGCAGTACTTC. This sequence encodes CASNVGSFDEQYF.

This chain uses TRBV10-1 with TRBJ1-5, with D perhaps matching TRBD1 (5 bases). Looked up from germline, CDR1 is WNHNN and CDR2 is SYGVQD (reference sequence). V was pared by 5 bases and J by 7 bases, with 12 bases between. This CDR3 has 13 amino acids. CDR3 loop: CASSPQGVQPQHF. The DNA for the CDR3 is TGCGCCAGCAGTCCCCAGGGTGTCCAGCCCCAGCATTTT.

The chain combines TRBV15 with TRBJ1-1, with 10 bases fitting TRBD1. V was clipped by 4 bases and J by 5 bases; unmatched bases: 4. Per the germline V gene, CDR1 is LNHNV and CDR2 is YYDKDF (reference sequence). This CDR3 spans 14 amino acids. The CDR3 protein is CATSMTGGETEAFF. The CDR3 DNA is TGTGCCACCAGCATGACAGGGGGCGAAACTGAAGCTTTCTTT.

This rearrangement joins TRBV1 to TRBJ1-5. TRBV1 is reported as a pseudogene. The CDR3 is 12 amino acids. For the CDR3, the DNA is TGCACCAGCAGCCGACGGACTCAGCCCCAGCATTTT. It codes for CTSSRRTQPQHF.

The chain uses TRBV30 and TRBJ1-1; 10 bases fit TRBD1. The CDR3 consists of 14 residues. The germline V gene has CDR1 GTSNPN and CDR2 SVGIG (reference sequence). With V trimmed by 0 bases and J by 5 bases, 3 bases remained unmatched. CDR3: CAWSVEGQGTEAFF. The CDR3 nucleotides are TGTGCCTGGAGTGTAGAGGGACAGGGGACTGAAGCTTTCTTT.

The chain has TRBV28 and TRBJ1-5; D not resolved. The CDR3 covers 12 residues. The germline V and J ends were trimmed by 6 bases and 9 bases, with 12 bases remaining between them. Germline values: CDR1 MDHEN, CDR2 SYDVKM. The CDR3 DNA is TGTGCCAGCAGCGAAAGGGCTCTGCCCCAGCATTTT. It yields the protein CASSERALPQHF.

Concerning this clone: An end of the junction differs from the germline gene, which may be a read error. Other DNA sequences in the sample encode the same CDR3. The chain couples TRBV7-9 to TRBJ1-1; D unclear. The CDR3 consists of 16 residues. Germline V lookup: CDR1 SEHNR, CDR2 FQNEAQ (reference sequence). The CDR3 here is CASSKPGSFMNTEAFF. CDR3 coding DNA: TGTGCCAGCAGCAAGCCGGGCTCATTCATGAACACTGAAGCCTTCTTT.

This chain links TRBV7-9 with TRBJ1-5; TRBD1 is a possible D gene (6 bases). This CDR3 has 15 residues. V was clipped by 5 bases and J by 0 bases, with 11 bases between them. Germline loops: CDR1 SEHNR, CDR2 FQNEAQ (reference sequence). The CDR3 spells CASSGGQYSNQPQHF. Written as DNA, the CDR3 is TGTGCCAGCAGCGGAGGACAGTATAGCAATCAGCCCCAGCATTTT.

The chain employs TRBV7-2 and TRBJ2-7; 7 bases are shared with TRBD1. Germline trimming cut 8 bases from V and 5 bases from J; bases unmatched to any gene: 9. CDR1 SGHTA and CDR2 FQGNSA come from the germline V gene. The CDR3 spans 13 residues. Written as DNA, the CDR3 is TGTGCCAGCGCAAACAGGGGCGTAAACGAGCAGTACTTC. Protein: CASANRGVNEQYF.